This TCR beta chain was recorded in a study of vaccination and CD4 T cells after COVID-19. As for treatment: roughly 10-day PBMC culture with coronavirus spike peptide pools or control peptides (ViraFEST assay). The sample holds one count of this clonotype. Antigen unknown. Germline CDR1 reads MNHEY; CDR2 reads SVGAGI. This CDR3 contains 15 residues. The V and J ends lost 0 bases and 6 bases respectively, with 9 bases between them. The assay that was used to sequence DNA from cultured CD4+ T cells was the Oncomine TCR Beta short-read assay. MiXCR, applied by TCRdb to the PCR reads, yields one record per CDR3 protein. The sample consists of fewer than 16,000 distinct CDR3 sequences, about half of them appearing once.

This receptor was obtained from a human donor who had recovered from COVID-19. Specimen: CD4+ T cells from blood, cultured in vitro. The genes are TRBV6-5 and TRBJ1-6, with a tentative D call TRBD1 (5 bases). CDR3 sequence: CASSYSGGGNSPLHF. The CDR3 region has the DNA TGTGCCAGCAGTTACTCGGGCGGGGGTAATTCACCCCTCCACTTT.